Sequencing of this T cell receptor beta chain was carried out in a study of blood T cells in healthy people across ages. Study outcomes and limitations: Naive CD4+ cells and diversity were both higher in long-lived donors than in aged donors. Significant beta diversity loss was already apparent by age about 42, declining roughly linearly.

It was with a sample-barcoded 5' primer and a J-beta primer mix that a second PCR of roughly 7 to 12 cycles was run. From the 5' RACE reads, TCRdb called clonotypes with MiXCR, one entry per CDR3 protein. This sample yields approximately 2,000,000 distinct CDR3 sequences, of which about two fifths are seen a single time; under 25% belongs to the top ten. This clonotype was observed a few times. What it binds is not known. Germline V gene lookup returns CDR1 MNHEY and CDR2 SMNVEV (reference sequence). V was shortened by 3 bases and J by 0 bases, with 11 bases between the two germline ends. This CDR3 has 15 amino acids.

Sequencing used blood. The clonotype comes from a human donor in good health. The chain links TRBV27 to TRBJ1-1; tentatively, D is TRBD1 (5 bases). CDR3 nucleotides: TGTGCCAGCAGTTTCCGGGGGGTTATGAACACTGAAGCTTTCTTT. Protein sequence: CASSFRGVMNTEAFF.